Given below is one TCR beta chain in context. V shed 1 base, J shed 4 bases, and the junction held 5 bases outside the gene matches. Germline loops: CDR1 KGHSH, CDR2 LQKENI. The CDR3 loop spans 15 amino acids. Some clones are missing from TCRdb's copy, which holds only in-frame ones; the method was immunoSEQ multiplex PCR. The profile shows over 60,000 clones, 85% to 90% of them singletons. This specimen belongs to a study of radiotherapy plus CTLA-4 blockade in lung cancer. This sequence was found in a human donor with non-small cell lung cancer who had stable disease on radiotherapy plus ipilimumab. The sample here was peripheral blood, taken from a patient treated with radiotherapy plus ipilimumab. The gene calls are TRBV18 and TRBJ2-3; TRBD1 matches 7 bases. The CDR3 here is CASSPQAGGADTQYF. The CDR3 DNA reads as TGTGCCAGCTCACCACAGGCAGGGGGTGCAGATACGCAGTATTTT.